This entry is about one T cell receptor (beta chain). This record belongs to a study of T cells in Graves' hyperthyroidism and ophthalmopathy. Drawn at first hyperthyroidism diagnosis, the blood sample preceded any ophthalmopathy symptoms. TCR beta CDR3 regions were amplified from RNA transcripts. First-round RT-PCR targeting the TCR CDR3 was performed with the HTBI primer set. TCRdb recomputed calls from the multiplex PCR reads with MiXCR, one row per CDR3 protein. The sample shows about 160,000 distinct CDR3 sequences, about a tenth of them seen only once. The source material was blood. The receptor was isolated from a woman between 18 and 29 years old with Graves' hyperthyroidism that later progressed to Graves' ophthalmopathy.

Written as DNA, the CDR3 is TGTGCCAGCAGCCTGACTAGCGGAACCTACGAGCAGTACTTC. This sequence encodes CASSLTSGTYEQYF. The J gene is TRBJ2-7, the V gene TRBV5-6; TRBD2 agrees at 9 bases. The CDR3 extends over 14 amino acids. Germline V gives CDR1 SGHDT, CDR2 YYEEEE. Trimming removed 4 bases from V and 2 bases from J; junction bases left unmatched: 4. The full variable domain, in which reference TRBV5-6 and TRBJ2-7 provide the parts outside the CDR3, is DAGVTQSPTHLIKTRGQQVTLRCSPKSGHDTVSWYQQALGQGPQFIFQYYEEEERQRGNFPDRFSGHQFPNYSSELNVNALLLGDSALYLCASSLTSGTYEQYFGPGTRLTVT.